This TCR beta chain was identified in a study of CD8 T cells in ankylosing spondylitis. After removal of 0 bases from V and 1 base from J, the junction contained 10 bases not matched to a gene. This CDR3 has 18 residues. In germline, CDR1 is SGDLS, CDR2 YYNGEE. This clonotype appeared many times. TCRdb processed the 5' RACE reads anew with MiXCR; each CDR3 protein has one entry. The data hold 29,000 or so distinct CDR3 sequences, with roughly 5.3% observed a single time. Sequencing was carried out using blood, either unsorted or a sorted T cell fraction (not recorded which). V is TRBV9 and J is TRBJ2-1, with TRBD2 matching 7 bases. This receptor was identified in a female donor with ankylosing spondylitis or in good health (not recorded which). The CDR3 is CASSVGRAGLPSYNEQFF. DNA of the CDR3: TGTGCCAGCAGCGTAGGGAGAGCGGGGTTACCTTCCTACAATGAGCAGTTCTTC. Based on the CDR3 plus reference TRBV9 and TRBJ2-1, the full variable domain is DSGVTQTPKHLITATGQRVTLRCSPRSGDLSVYWYQQSLDQGLQFLIQYYNGEERAKGNILERFSAQQFPDLHSELNLSSLELGDSALYFCASSVGRAGLPSYNEQFFGPGTRLTVL.